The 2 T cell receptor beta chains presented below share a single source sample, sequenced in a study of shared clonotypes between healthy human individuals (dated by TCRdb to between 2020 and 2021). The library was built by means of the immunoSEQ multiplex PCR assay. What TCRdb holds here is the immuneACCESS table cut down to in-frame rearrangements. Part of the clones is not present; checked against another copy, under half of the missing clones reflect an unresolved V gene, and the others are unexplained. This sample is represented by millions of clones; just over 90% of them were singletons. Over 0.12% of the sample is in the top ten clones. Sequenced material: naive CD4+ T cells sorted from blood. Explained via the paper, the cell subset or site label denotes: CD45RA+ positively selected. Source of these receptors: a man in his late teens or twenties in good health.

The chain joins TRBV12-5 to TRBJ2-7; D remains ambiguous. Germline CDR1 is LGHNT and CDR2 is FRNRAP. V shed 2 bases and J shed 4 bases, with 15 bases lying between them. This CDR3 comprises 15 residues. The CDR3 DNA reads TGTGCTAGTGGTTTGTGTCCATACGGAAAATACGAGCAGTACTTC. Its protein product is CASGLCPYGKYEQYF.

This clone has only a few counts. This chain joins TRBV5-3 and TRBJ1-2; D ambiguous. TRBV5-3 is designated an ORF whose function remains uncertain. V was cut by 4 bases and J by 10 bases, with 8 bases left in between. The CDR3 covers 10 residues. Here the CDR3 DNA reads TGTGCCAGAAGCCCGGGATTCTACACCTTC. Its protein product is CARSPGFYTF.